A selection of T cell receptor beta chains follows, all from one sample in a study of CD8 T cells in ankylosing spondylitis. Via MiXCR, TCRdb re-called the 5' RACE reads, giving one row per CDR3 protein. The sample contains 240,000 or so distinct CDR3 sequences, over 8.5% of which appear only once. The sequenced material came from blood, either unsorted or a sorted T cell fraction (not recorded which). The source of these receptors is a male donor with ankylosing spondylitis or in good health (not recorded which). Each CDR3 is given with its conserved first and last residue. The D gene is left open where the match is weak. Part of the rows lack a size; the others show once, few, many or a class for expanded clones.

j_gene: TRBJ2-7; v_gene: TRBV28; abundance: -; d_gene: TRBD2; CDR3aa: CASSFGAGGPPFYEQYF; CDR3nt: TGTGCCAGCAGTTTCGGAGCGGGAGGGCCGCCTTTCTACGAGCAGTACTTC
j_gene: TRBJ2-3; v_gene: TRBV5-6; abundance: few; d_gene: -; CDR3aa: CASSLYKPPGTDTQYF; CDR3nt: TGTGCCAGCAGCTTGTATAAGCCCCCGGGCACAGATACGCAGTATTTT
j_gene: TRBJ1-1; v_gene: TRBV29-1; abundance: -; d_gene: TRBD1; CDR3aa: CSGKAGGGCEAFF; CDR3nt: TGCAGCGGGAAGGCAGGGGGAGGATGTGAAGCTTTCTTT
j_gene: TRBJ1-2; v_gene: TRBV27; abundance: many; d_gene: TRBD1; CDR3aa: CASSSQRTGKDESSYGYTF; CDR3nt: TGTGCCAGCAGTAGCCAAAGGACAGGGAAGGATGAGAGCTCCTATGGCTACACCTTC
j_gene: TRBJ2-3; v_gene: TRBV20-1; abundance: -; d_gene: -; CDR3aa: CSARGLRLSTDTQYF; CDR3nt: TGCAGTGCTAGAGGACTTCGACTTAGCACAGATACGCAGTATTTT
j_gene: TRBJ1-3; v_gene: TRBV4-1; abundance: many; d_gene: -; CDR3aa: CASSQAPGITIYF; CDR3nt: TGCGCCAGCAGCCAAGCGCCGGGAATCACCATATATTTT
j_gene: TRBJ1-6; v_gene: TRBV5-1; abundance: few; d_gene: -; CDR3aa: CASSLVQANSPLHF; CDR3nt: TGCGCCAGCAGCTTGGTTCAGGCCAATTCACCCCTCCACTTT
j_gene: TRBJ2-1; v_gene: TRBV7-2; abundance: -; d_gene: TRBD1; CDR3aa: CASSWRTGSSYNEQFF; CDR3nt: TGTGCCAGCAGCTGGAGGACAGGGAGCTCCTACAATGAGCAGTTCTTC
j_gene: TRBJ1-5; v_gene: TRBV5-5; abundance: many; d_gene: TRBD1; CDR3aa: CASSLETGGGYSNQPQHF; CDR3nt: TGTGCCAGCAGCTTGGAGACAGGGGGTGGGTATAGCAATCAGCCCCAGCATTTT
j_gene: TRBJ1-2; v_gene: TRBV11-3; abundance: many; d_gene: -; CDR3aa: CASRKGGEDYGYTF; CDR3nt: TGTGCCAGCAGAAAAGGGGGAGAGGACTATGGCTACACCTTC
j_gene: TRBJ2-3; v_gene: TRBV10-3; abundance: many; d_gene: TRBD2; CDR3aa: CAISSTSEADTQYF; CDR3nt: TGTGCCATCAGTTCAACTAGCGAGGCAGATACGCAGTATTTT
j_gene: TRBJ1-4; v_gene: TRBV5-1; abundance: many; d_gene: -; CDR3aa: CASRLGSTTNEKLFF; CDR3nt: TGCGCCAGCAGATTGGGCTCCACAACTAATGAAAAACTGTTTTTT
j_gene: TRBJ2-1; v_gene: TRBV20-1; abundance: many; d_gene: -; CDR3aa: CSARGSQGYNEQFF; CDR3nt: TGCAGTGCTAGGGGCTCCCAGGGCTACAATGAGCAGTTCTTC
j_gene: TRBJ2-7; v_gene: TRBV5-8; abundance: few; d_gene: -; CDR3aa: CASSFPSGTGEQYF; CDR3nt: TGTGCCAGCAGCTTTCCATCGGGAACGGGGGAGCAGTACTTC
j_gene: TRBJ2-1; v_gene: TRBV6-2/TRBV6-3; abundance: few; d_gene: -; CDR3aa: CAGGDPDYNEQFF; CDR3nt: TGTGCCGGCGGGGACCCCGACTACAATGAGCAGTTCTTC
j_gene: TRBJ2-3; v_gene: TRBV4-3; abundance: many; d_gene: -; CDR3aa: CASSQHREIDTQYF; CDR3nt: TGCGCCAGCAGCCAACACAGGGAAATAGATACGCAGTATTTT
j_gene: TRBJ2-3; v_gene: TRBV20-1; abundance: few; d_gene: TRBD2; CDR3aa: CSARLAGGPDTQYF; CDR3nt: TGCAGTGCTAGACTCGCGGGGGGTCCAGATACGCAGTATTTT
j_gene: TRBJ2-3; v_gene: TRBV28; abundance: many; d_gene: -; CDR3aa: CAITSLATSTDTQYF; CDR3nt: TGTGCCATCACCTCGCTCGCGACTAGCACAGATACGCAGTATTTT
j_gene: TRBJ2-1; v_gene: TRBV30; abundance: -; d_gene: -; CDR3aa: CAWSVGGATYNEQFF; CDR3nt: TGTGCCTGGAGTGTAGGGGGGGCCACTTACAATGAGCAGTTCTTC
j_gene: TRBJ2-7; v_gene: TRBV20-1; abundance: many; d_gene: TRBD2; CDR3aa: CSARIPAGRLGEQYF; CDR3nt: TGCAGTGCTAGAATTCCAGCGGGACGATTGGGCGAGCAGTACTTC
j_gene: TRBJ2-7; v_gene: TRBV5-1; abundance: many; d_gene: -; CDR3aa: CASSQQGRGDEQYF; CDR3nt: TGCGCCAGCAGCCAACAAGGCAGGGGAGACGAGCAGTACTTC
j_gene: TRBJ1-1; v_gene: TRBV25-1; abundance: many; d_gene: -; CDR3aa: CASSELGTAGANTEAFF; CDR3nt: TGTGCCAGCAGTGAATTGGGGACGGCCGGGGCGAACACTGAAGCTTTCTTT
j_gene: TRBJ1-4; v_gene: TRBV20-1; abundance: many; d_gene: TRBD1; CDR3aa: CSATQYRGPREKLFF; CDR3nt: TGCAGTGCTACTCAATACAGGGGGCCGAGGGAAAAACTGTTTTTT
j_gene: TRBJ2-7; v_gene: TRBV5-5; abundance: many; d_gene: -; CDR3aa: CASSLDGRRQYF; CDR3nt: TGTGCCAGCAGCTTGGACGGCCGTAGGCAGTACTTC
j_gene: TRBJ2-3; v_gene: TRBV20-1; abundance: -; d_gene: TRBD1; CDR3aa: CSASPPTGLTDTQYF; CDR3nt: TGCAGTGCTAGCCCCCCGACAGGGCTGACAGATACGCAGTATTTT
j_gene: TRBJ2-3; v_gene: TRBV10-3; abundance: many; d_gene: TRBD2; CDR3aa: CAISPFSGGSTDTQYF; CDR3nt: TGTGCCATCAGCCCCTTCAGCGGGGGGAGCACAGATACGCAGTATTTT
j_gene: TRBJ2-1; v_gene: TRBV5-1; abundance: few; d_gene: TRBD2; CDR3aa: CASSSESGGRNNEQFF; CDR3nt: TGCGCCAGCAGCTCTGAGAGCGGGGGAAGGAACAATGAGCAGTTCTTC
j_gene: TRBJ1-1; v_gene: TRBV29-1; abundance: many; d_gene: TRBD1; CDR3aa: CSVEGQLNTEAFF; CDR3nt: TGCAGCGTTGAGGGACAGCTGAACACTGAAGCTTTCTTT
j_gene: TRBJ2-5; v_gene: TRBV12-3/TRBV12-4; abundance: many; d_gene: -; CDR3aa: CASSFGGRETQYF; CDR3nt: TGTGCCAGCAGTTTCGGGGGGCGAGAGACCCAGTACTTC
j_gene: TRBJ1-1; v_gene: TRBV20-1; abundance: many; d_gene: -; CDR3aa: CSAMTPNTEAFF; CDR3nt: TGCAGTGCGATGACACCTAACACTGAAGCTTTCTTT
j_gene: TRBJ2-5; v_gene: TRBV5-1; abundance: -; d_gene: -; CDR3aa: CASSLAGSKETQYF; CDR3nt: TGCGCCAGCAGCTTGGCCGGCAGTAAAGAGACCCAGTACTTC
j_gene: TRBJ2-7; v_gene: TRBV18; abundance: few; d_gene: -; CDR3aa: CASSPGQGNVEQYF; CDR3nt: TGTGCCAGCTCACCCGGGCAGGGCAATGTCGAGCAGTACTTC
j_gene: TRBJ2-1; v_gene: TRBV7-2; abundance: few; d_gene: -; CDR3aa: CASSLRVAYNEQFF; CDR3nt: TGTGCCAGCAGCTTAAGGGTAGCTTACAATGAGCAGTTCTTC
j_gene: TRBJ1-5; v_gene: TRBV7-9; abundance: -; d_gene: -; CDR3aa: CASRGVQGPTQHF; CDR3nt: TGTGCCAGCAGAGGGGTCCAGGGCCCCACTCAGCATTTT
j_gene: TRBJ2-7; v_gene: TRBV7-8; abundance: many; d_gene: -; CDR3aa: CASSLGRVYEQYF; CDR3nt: TGTGCCAGCAGCTTAGGTAGGGTCTACGAGCAGTACTTC
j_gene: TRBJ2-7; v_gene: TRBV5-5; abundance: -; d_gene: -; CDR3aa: CASSRRETLEQYF; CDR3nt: TGTGCCAGCAGCCGTAGGGAGACCCTCGAGCAGTACTTC
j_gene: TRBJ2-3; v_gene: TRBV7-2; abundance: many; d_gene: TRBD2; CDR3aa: CASRGAGVVDTQYF; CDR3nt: TGTGCCAGCCGAGGAGCGGGAGTCGTAGATACGCAGTATTTT
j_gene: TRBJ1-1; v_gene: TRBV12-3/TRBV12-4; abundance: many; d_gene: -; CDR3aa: CASSPVNTEAFF; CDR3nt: TGTGCCAGCAGCCCCGTAAACACTGAAGCTTTCTTT